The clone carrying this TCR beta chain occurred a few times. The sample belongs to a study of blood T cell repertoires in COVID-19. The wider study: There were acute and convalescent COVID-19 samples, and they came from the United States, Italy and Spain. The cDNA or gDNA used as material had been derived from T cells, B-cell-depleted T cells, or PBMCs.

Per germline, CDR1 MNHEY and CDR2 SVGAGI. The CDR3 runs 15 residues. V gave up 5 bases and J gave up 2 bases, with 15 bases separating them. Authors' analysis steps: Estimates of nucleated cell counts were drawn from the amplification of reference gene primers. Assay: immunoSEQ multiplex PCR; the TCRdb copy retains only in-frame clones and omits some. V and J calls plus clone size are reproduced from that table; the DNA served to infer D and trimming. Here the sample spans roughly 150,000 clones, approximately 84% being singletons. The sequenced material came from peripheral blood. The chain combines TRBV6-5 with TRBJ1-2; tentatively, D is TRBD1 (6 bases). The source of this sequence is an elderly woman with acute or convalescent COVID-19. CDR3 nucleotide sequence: TGTGCCAGCAGTAAAACAGGGACCCTAAACTATGGCTACACCTTC. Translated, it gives CASSKTGTLNYGYTF.